A single sample gave rise to the 18 T cell receptor beta chains below, sequenced in a study of blood T cell repertoires in COVID-19. Clones were read by immunoSEQ multiplex PCR, and TCRdb kept only the in-frame ones, dropping some. This table has under 200,000 clones, around 85% appearing once. Sequencing was performed on peripheral blood. These receptor sequences come from a woman in her seventies with acute or convalescent COVID-19.

The chain uses TRBV11-2 and TRBJ2-6; 8 bases align to TRBD2. CDR1 is SGHAT and CDR2 is FQNNGV in the germline V gene. J gave up 3 bases and V 0 bases, and 7 bases lay outside the gene matches. This CDR3 is 18 amino acids long. As DNA, the CDR3 is TGTGCCAGCAGCTTAGATCCTATAGCGGGGTTTGGGGCCAACGTCCTGACTTTC. Translated: CASSLDPIAGFGANVLTF.

The chain uses TRBV9 and TRBJ1-2; a possible D gene is TRBD1 (6 bases). The V and J ends lost 2 bases and 4 bases respectively, with 15 bases between them. This CDR3 has 15 amino acids. Germline assignment: CDR1 SGDLS and CDR2 YYNGEE. In DNA, the CDR3 is TGTGCCAGCAGCGTCGGGGACACAGGCATCTATGGCTACACCTTC. This translates into CASSVGDTGIYGYTF.

The chain links TRBV25-1 to TRBJ2-1, with 12 bases aligning to TRBD2. CDR1 MGHDK and CDR2 SYGVNS come from the germline V gene. The J segment lost 8 bases and the V segment lost 7 bases, leaving 9 bases of the junction unmatched. The CDR3 contains 15 residues. The CDR3 protein is CASISSGRALDEQFF. The CDR3 nucleotides are TGTGCCAGCATATCTAGCGGGAGGGCCTTGGATGAGCAGTTCTTC.

This chain uses TRBV28 with TRBJ2-3, with 13 bases aligning to TRBD2. In germline, CDR1 is MDHEN, CDR2 SYDVKM. The CDR3 has 14 amino acids. V trimming: 11 bases; J trimming: 4 bases; junction bases outside the gene matches: 6. CDR3 coding DNA: TGTGCCGGGAGGACTAGCGGGAGAGCAGATACGCAGTATTTT. This sequence encodes CAGRTSGRADTQYF.

This chain uses TRBV7-9 with TRBJ2-1; 8 bases agree with TRBD1. The ends lost 2 bases at V and 4 bases at J; junction bases unmatched: 16. Germline CDR1 SEHNR, CDR2 FQNEAQ (reference sequence). This CDR3 region has 19 residues. CDR3 region: CASSLSQGAQHFIYNEQFF. The CDR3 DNA is TGTGCCAGCAGCTTATCGCAGGGGGCGCAGCACTTCATTTACAATGAGCAGTTCTTC.

The J gene is TRBJ1-3, the V gene TRBV7-2; D ambiguous. The V gene's germline CDR1 is SGHTA and CDR2 FQGNSA. V was cut by 2 bases and J by 2 bases, with 10 bases left in between. There are 15 residues in the CDR3. CDR3 amino acids: CASSLRLGAGNTIYF. The DNA of the CDR3 is TGTGCCAGCAGCTTAAGACTGGGAGCTGGAAACACCATATATTTT.

This clone was recorded once. The CDR3 bases are TGTGCCAGCAGCCCGGACAGGGCCGGGTCGTACGTCCTCCACTTT. It specifies CASSPDRAGSYVLHF. The chain joins TRBV5-5 to TRBJ1-6; 8 nucleotides align to TRBD1. The CDR3 extends over 15 amino acids. The V segment lost 4 bases and the J segment 15 bases; nucleotides outside the gene matches: 15. Looked up from germline, CDR1 is SGHKS and CDR2 is YYEKEE (reference sequence).

J is TRBJ1-1 and V is TRBV5-1, with D hard to call. CDR1 and CDR2 from the germline V gene are SGHRS and YFSETQ. The CDR3 is 15 residues long. V was pared by 0 bases and J by 4 bases, with 13 bases between. CDR3 in DNA: TGCGCCAGCAGCTTGGCCCGAGAAAGAAGCACTGAAGCTTTCTTT. It translates to CASSLARERSTEAFF.

The J gene is TRBJ2-7, the V gene TRBV7-9, with TRBD2 matching over 9 bases. The CDR3 runs 14 residues. Looked up from germline, CDR1 is SEHNR and CDR2 is FQNEAQ (reference sequence). V shed 3 bases, J shed 7 bases, and the junction held 7 bases outside the gene matches. CDR3 nucleotide sequence: TGTGCCAGCAGCTTCGCGGGAGGGCCGGGTGAGCAGTACTTC. Protein sequence: CASSFAGGPGEQYF.

The chain has TRBV11-2 and TRBJ2-1; unclear D gene. This CDR3 contains 14 residues. Germline V CDR1 and CDR2: SGHAT, FQNNGV. V lost 5 bases and J 0 bases, leaving 8 bases between the germline ends. The CDR3 DNA reads TGTGCCAGCAGCCTACCAAGCTCCTACAATGAGCAGTTCTTC. Its protein is CASSLPSSYNEQFF.

This clone was seen only a few times. The chain combines TRBV10-3 with TRBJ2-3; D gene uncertain. The V gene lost 7 bases and the J gene lost 0 bases, with 8 bases spanning the gap. Germline V gene data show CDR1 as ENHRY and CDR2 as SYGVKD. The CDR3 runs 13 residues. The CDR3 is CAIMARSTDTQYF. The CDR3 DNA reads TGTGCCATCATGGCCAGGAGCACAGATACGCAGTATTTT.

The V call is TRBV19, the J call TRBJ2-1; tentative D call: TRBD2 (6 bases). This CDR3 has 18 amino acids. With 3 bases removed from V and 4 bases from J, the gap between germline ends came to 22 bases. Per germline, CDR1 LNHDA and CDR2 SQIVND (reference sequence). CDR3 sequence: CASSMYGKGAGTYNEQFF. CDR3 nucleotide sequence: TGTGCCAGTAGTATGTACGGTAAAGGGGCCGGGACTTACAATGAGCAGTTCTTC.

The V call is TRBV24-1, the J call TRBJ2-5; no definite D call. CDR3 length equals 13 residues. Germline-derived CDR1 and CDR2 are KGHDR and SFDVKD. Trimming took 2 bases from V and 4 from J, leaving 7 bases between them. For the CDR3, the DNA is TGTGCCACCAGTGATTACTCAGGAGAGACCCAGTACTTC. Protein: CATSDYSGETQYF.

V is TRBV5-1 and J is TRBJ2-7; 9 positions match TRBD1. V shed 3 bases and J 5 bases; nucleotides not matched to a gene: 12. The CDR3 loop spans 16 amino acids. CDR1 and CDR2 (germline): SGHRS, YFSETQ. The CDR3 coding sequence is TGCGCCAGCAGCTACTCCGGGACAGGGATGGTCCACGAGCAGTACTTC. This gives the protein CASSYSGTGMVHEQYF.

This chain links TRBV5-1 with TRBJ2-1; TRBD2 matches 7 bases. Looked up from germline, CDR1 is SGHRS and CDR2 is YFSETQ. Germline trimming cut 4 bases from V and 0 bases from J; bases unmatched to any gene: 7. There are 16 residues in the CDR3. The CDR3 loop is CASSAGSSGSYNEQFF. Written as DNA, the CDR3 is TGCGCCAGCAGCGCTGGTTCTAGCGGCTCCTACAATGAGCAGTTCTTC.

The V and J genes are TRBV12-3 or TRBV12-4 and TRBJ2-7; a weak D match, TRBD1 (6 bases). This CDR3 has 13 residues. Trimming shortened V by 7 bases and J by 2 bases, and 12 bases separated the two germline ends. The CDR3, as DNA: TGTGCCAGCACACAGACAGGAACCTACGAGCAGTACTTC. It yields the protein CASTQTGTYEQYF.

The chain combines TRBV28 with TRBJ2-2; 12 bases agree with TRBD2. The V gene end was trimmed by 7 bases and the J gene end by 7 bases; junction bases not matched to a gene: 7. In germline, CDR1 is MDHEN, CDR2 SYDVKM. The CDR3 has 15 amino acids. CDR3 coding DNA: TGTGCCAGCAATCTAGCGGGAGGGCCCGGCGGGGAGCTGTTTTTT. It encodes CASNLAGGPGGELFF.

This clone was observed a handful of times. J is TRBJ1-2 and V is TRBV3-1 (or the pseudogene TRBV3-2); D is unclear. Germline V gene data show CDR1 as LGHDT and CDR2 as YNNKEL (reference sequence). V lost 0 bases and J 1 base, leaving 12 bases between the germline ends. This CDR3 spans 16 amino acids. CDR3 DNA sequence: TGTGCCAGCAGCCAAGAAAGGTTGAGGAGTAACTATGGCTACACCTTC. It encodes CASSQERLRSNYGYTF.